This record looks at one T cell receptor beta chain sequence and its context. Germline values: CDR1 SGHTA, CDR2 FQGNSA. CDR3 length equals 13 residues. V lost 1 base and J lost 9, with 10 bases in between. This entry comes from a study of CD8+ T cells in alopecia areata. Isolated RNA was reverse transcribed into cDNA used as the sequencing template. TCRdb's copy holds only in-frame clones and misses some; the assay was immunoSEQ multiplex PCR. Among 140,000 to 150,000 clones, about three fifths were seen once, and the ten largest hold under 7.5%. The sample was CD4+ T cells sorted from blood, taken at week 0. This sequence joins TRBV7-2 and TRBJ1-5; unclear D gene. The sequence derives from a human donor with alopecia areata. CDR3: CASSLEIQRPQHF. The CDR3 nucleotides read TGTGCCAGCAGCTTAGAGATTCAGAGGCCCCAGCATTTT.